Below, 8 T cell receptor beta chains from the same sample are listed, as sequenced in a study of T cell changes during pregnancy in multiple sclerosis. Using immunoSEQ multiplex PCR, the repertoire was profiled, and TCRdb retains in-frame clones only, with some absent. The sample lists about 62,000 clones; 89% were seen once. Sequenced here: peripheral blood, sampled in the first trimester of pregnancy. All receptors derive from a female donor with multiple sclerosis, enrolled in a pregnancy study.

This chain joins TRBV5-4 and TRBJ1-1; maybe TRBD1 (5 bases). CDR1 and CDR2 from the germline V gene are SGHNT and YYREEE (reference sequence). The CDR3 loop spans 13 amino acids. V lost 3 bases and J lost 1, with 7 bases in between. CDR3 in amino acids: CASSSQANTEAFF. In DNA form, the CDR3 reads TGTGCCAGCAGCTCACAGGCGAACACTGAAGCTTTCTTT. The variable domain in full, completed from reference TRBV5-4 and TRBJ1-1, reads ETGVTQSPTHLIKTRGQQVTLRCSSQSGHNTVSWYQQALGQGPQFIFQYYREEENGRGNFPPRFSGLQFPNYSSELNVNALELDDSALYLCASSSQANTEAFFGQGTRLTVV.

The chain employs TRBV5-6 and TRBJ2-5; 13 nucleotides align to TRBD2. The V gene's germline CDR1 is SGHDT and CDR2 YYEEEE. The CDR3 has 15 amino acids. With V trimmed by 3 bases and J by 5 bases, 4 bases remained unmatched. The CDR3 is CASSSPGLAGETQYF. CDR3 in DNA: TGTGCCAGCAGCTCCCCGGGACTAGCGGGGGAGACCCAGTACTTC.

CDR3 bases: TGTGCCAGCAGCCAAAACCACTACAGGGAGACTGAAGCTTTCTTT. Translating gives CASSQNHYRETEAFF. This chain connects TRBV4-2 to TRBJ1-1, with D possibly being TRBD1 (6 bases). The CDR3 is 15 residues long. V was pared by 2 bases and J by 5 bases, with 15 bases between. Per the germline V gene, CDR1 is LGHNA and CDR2 is YNFKEQ.

The CDR3 DNA sequence: TGTGCCAGCAGCCCTGGGGGCACCACCGGGGAGCTGTTTTTT. This gives the protein CASSPGGTTGELFF. This chain joins TRBV27 and TRBJ2-2, with a tentative D call TRBD1 (6 bases). From germline, CDR1 is MNHEY and CDR2 SMNVEV (reference sequence). Trimming shortened V by 6 bases and J by 4 bases, and 12 bases separated the two germline ends. CDR3 length: 14 amino acids.

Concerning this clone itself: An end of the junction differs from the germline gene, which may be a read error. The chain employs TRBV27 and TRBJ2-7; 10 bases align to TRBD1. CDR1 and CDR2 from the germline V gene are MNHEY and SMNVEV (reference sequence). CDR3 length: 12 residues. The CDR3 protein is CATPTGGAFKDF. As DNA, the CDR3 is TGTGCCACCCCGACAGGGGGCGCGTTCAAGGACTTC.

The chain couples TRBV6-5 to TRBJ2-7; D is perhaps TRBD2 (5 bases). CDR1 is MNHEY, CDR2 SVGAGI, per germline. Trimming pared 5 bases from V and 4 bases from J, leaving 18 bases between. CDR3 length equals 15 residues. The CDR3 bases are TGTGCCAGCAGTCCCCCGTGGGGAGCCTCATACGAGCAGTACTTC. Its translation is CASSPPWGASYEQYF.

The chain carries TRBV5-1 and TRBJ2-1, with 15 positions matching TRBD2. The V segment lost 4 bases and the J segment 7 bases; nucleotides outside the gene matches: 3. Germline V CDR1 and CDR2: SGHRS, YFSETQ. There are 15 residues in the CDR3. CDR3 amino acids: CASSRTSGRDNEQFF. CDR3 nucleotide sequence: TGCGCCAGCAGCAGGACTAGCGGGAGGGATAATGAGCAGTTCTTC.

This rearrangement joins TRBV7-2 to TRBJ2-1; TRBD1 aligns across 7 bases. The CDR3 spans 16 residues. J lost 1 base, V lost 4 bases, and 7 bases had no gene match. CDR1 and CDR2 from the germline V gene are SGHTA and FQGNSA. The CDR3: CASSSAGTASYNEQFF. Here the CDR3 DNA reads TGTGCCAGCAGCTCCGCCGGGACAGCTTCCTACAATGAGCAGTTCTTC.